This T cell receptor (beta chain) was observed in a study of regulatory T cells in long-lasting Graves disease. Construction of the TCR beta libraries employed iRepertoire HTBI primers in conjunction with Arm-PCR of CDR3 regions. Using its own MiXCR run on the multiplex PCR reads, TCRdb lists one record per CDR3 protein. The data hold around 460,000 distinct CDR3 sequences, with 12% to 15% observed a single time. Germline values: CDR1 SGHTA, CDR2 FQGTGA. V trimming: 4 bases; J trimming: 2 bases; junction bases outside the gene matches: 6. The CDR3 has 16 amino acids. Time point in this sample: newly diagnosed GD, antithyroid drugs for less than 3 months. Scientists built the TCR library using RNA that was extracted from PBMCs. This clonotype was counted many times. Separately, the same data were catalogued under a study of T cells in Graves' hyperthyroidism and ophthalmopathy. That paper states: In validation, the model predicted ophthalmopathy. These predictions came a median roughly six months before onset.

The rearrangement links TRBV7-3 to TRBJ2-1; 9 nucleotides align to TRBD2. This clonotype originated in a woman in her forties or fifties with Graves disease. Sequencing was performed on peripheral blood mononuclear cells (PBMCs), taken at new diagnosis, from a patient treated with antithyroid drugs. The CDR3 coding sequence is TGTGCCAGCAGCTCTCGGGTAGCGGGGGCCTACAATGAGCAGTTCTTC. Amino acid sequence: CASSSRVAGAYNEQFF.